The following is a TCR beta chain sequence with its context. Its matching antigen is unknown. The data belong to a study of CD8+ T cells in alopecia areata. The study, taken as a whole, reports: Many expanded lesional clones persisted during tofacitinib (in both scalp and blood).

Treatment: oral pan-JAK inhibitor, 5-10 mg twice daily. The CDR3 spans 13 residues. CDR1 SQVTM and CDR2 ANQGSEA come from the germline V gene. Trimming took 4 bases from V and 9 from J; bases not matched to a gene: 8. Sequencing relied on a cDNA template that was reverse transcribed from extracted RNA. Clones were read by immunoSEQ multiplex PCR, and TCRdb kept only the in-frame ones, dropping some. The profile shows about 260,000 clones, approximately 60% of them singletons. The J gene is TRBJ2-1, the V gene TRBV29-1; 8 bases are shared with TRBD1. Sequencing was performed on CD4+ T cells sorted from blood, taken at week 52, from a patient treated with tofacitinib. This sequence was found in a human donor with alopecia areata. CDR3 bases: TGCAGCGTTGTTGGACAGGGATTTTTTGAGCAGTTCTTC. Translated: CSVVGQGFFEQFF.